Sequencing of this T cell receptor beta chain was carried out in a study of blood T cell repertoires in COVID-19. The CDR3 contains 14 residues. CDR1 and CDR2 from the germline V gene are LNHDA and SQIVND (reference sequence). Unmatched junction bases numbered 8, after V lost 7 bases and J lost 6 bases. Source study methods: Reference gene primer amplification gave estimated nucleated cell counts. This table comes from immunoSEQ multiplex PCR, and its TCRdb copy is limited to in-frame clones, with some not included. V, J and clone size reflect that table, while D and trimming were determined from the DNA. The table records about 350,000 clones, around 90% of them present only once. Seattle participants joined during active infection and were tracked over time.

Sequencing was performed on peripheral blood. The chain couples TRBV19 to TRBJ2-2; 7 nucleotides agree with TRBD2. The TCR sequence derives from an older woman with COVID-19, enrolled during active disease. As DNA, the CDR3 is TGTGCCAGTATCCCGGGACTATCGTCCGGGGAGCTGTTTTTT. Protein sequence: CASIPGLSSGELFF.